The TCR beta chain under discussion was sequenced for a study of tumor-infiltrating lymphocytes in glioblastoma multiforme. V was clipped by 0 bases and J by 7 bases, with 9 bases between them. The CDR3 contains 14 residues. Germline lookup yields CDR1 MGHRA and CDR2 YSYEKL. Three nested ARM-PCR rounds with V-beta and C-beta primers built TCRB libraries. No unique molecular identifiers were described for these TCRB libraries. From the multiplex PCR reads, TCRdb called clonotypes with MiXCR, one entry per CDR3 protein. The sample consists of 13,000 or so distinct CDR3 sequences, approximately 70% of them appearing once. By share of the sample, this clonotype is medium-sized. The antigen is undetermined. Notes on the study in general: T cells were not sorted into functional subsets. RNA-based TCR sequencing may distort clone frequencies, since cells carry unequal TCR transcript numbers.

The specimen sequenced was brain tumor tissue. J is TRBJ2-2 and V is TRBV4-1; perhaps TRBD2 as D (6 bases). This clonotype was sampled from a male donor with glioblastoma. The CDR3 bases are TGCGCCAGCAGCCAAGATAGCGGAAGCGGGGAGCTGTTTTTT. Translation: CASSQDSGSGELFF.